The 8 T cell receptor beta chains reported below all come from one sample, sequenced in a study of OX40 agonist ivuxolimab in advanced cancers. Only in-frame clones appear in the TCRdb table, and some are missing; sequencing was by immunoSEQ multiplex PCR. The data hold 60,000 to 85,000 clones, with approximately 92% observed a single time. The sample was CD4+ or CD8+ T cells sorted from blood, taken in a trial of the OX40 agonist ivuxolimab. Receptor source: an adult with an advanced solid tumor such as melanoma, head and neck, liver or kidney cancer.

CDR3 in DNA: TGTGCCAGCAGTGTACTAGCGATCGGCAAAAACATTCAGTACTTC. It codes for CASSVLAIGKNIQYF. This rearrangement joins TRBV2 to TRBJ2-4; 7 positions match TRBD2. The CDR3 has 15 amino acids. After removal of 4 bases from V and 3 bases from J, the junction contained 6 bases not matched to a gene. Germline loops: CDR1 SNHLY, CDR2 FYNNEI.

In this sample, this clone turned up a few times. V gene TRBV10-3 combines with J gene TRBJ1-2; unclear D gene. With 0 bases removed from V and 0 bases from J, the gap between germline ends came to 8 bases. CDR1 and CDR2 from the germline V gene are ENHRY and SYGVKD. This CDR3 has 15 amino acids. CDR3 nucleotides: TGTGCCATCAGTGAGTCGGCAGGACCTAACTATGGCTACACCTTC. It codes for CAISESAGPNYGYTF.

The genes are TRBV5-4 and TRBJ1-1; the D is unclear. Germline assignment: CDR1 SGHNT and CDR2 YYREEE (reference sequence). Deletions cut 3 bases from V and 7 bases from J, with 4 bases between. The CDR3 is 10 residues long. As DNA, the CDR3 is TGTGCCAGCAGCTGGGGTGAAGCTTTCTTT. Its protein product is CASSWGEAFF. Looking up the rest from reference TRBV5-4 and TRBJ1-1 gives the full variable domain: ETGVTQSPTHLIKTRGQQVTLRCSSQSGHNTVSWYQQALGQGPQFIFQYYREEENGRGNFPPRFSGLQFPNYSSELNVNALELDDSALYLCASSWGEAFFGQGTRLTVV.

The V call is TRBV23-1, the J call TRBJ2-1; TRBD2 is a possible D gene (5 bases). TRBV23-1 is an ORF for which the function is uncertain. Between the trimmed V and J ends, which lost 0 bases and 7 bases, there was a span of 16 bases. The CDR3 has 16 residues. CDR3 in amino acids: CASSQSERTLDNEQFF. The CDR3 bases are TGCGCCAGCAGTCAATCAGAAAGGACTCTTGATAATGAGCAGTTCTTC.

The CDR3 sequence: CASNPYRGSNQPQHF. In nucleotides, the CDR3 is TGTGCCAGCAATCCTTACAGGGGCAGCAATCAGCCCCAGCATTTT. The chain employs TRBV6-5 and TRBJ1-5, with 7 positions matching TRBD1. The CDR3 has 15 amino acids. V shed 7 bases, J shed 1 base, and the junction held 7 bases outside the gene matches. Germline values: CDR1 MNHEY, CDR2 SVGAGI.

The chain is built from TRBV27 and TRBJ2-1; no reliable D call. Germline assignment: CDR1 MNHEY and CDR2 SMNVEV (reference sequence). With 2 bases removed from V and 0 bases from J, the gap between germline ends came to 8 bases. The CDR3 has 15 residues. CDR3 protein: CASSLQANSYNEQFF. The DNA for the CDR3 is TGTGCCAGCAGTTTACAGGCTAACTCCTACAATGAGCAGTTCTTC.

The chain combines TRBV7-9 with TRBJ2-6; D gene uncertain. V shed 5 bases and J shed 0 bases, with 5 bases lying between them. Per the germline V gene, CDR1 is SEHNR and CDR2 is FQNEAQ (reference sequence). The CDR3 has 14 residues. Written as DNA, the CDR3 is TGTGCCAGCAGCCCCGACTCTGGGGCCAACGTCCTGACTTTC. This translates into CASSPDSGANVLTF. Full variable domain (remainder filled in from reference TRBV7-9 and TRBJ2-6): DTGVSQNPRHKITKRGQNVTFRCDPISEHNRLYWYRQTLGQGPEFLTYFQNEAQLEKSRLLSDRFSAERPKGSFSTLEIQRTEQGDSAMYLCASSPDSGANVLTFGAGSRLTVL.

This chain uses TRBV19 with TRBJ1-2; a possible D gene is TRBD1 (6 bases). CDR3 length equals 14 residues. Germline CDR1 and CDR2: LNHDA and SQIVND (reference sequence). The V gene lost 7 bases and the J gene lost 4 bases, with 16 bases spanning the gap. CDR3 nucleotide sequence: TGTGCCAGTATGCCCCAGGGGCTGTTCTATGGCTACACCTTC. Translated, it gives CASMPQGLFYGYTF. The whole variable domain, filled in from reference TRBV19 and TRBJ1-2, reads DGGITQSPKYLFRKEGQNVTLSCEQNLNHDAMYWYRQDPGQGLRLIYYSQIVNDFQKGDIAEGYSVSREKKESFPLTVTSAQKNPTAFYLCASMPQGLFYGYTFGSGTRLTVV.